The clone carrying this TCR beta chain has just a few counts. What it binds is unknown. The CDR3 runs 15 residues. V dropped 3 bases and J dropped 1; count of bases not matched to a gene: 3. Germline lookup yields CDR1 MDHEN and CDR2 SYDVKM. The source of the sample is a study of response to subunit inactivated influenza vaccine. Study results and caveats: Authors suggested each seasonal influenza vaccination recruits few new T cells.

TCRdb re-called the RT-PCR reads with MiXCR, one entry per CDR3 protein. The data contain about 580,000 distinct CDR3 sequences, approximately 14% of them singletons. This TCR was recovered from a middle-aged man who received an inactivated influenza vaccine. The sequencing here drew on PBMCs from blood, taken 12 days after vaccination. The chain carries TRBV28 and TRBJ1-5; 7 bases are shared with TRBD1. The CDR3 DNA reads TGTGCCAGCAGTTTTTTACAGGGGAGCAATCAGCCCCAGCATTTT. Protein: CASSFLQGSNQPQHF. Filled out from reference TRBV28 and TRBJ1-5, the complete variable domain reads DVKVTQSSRYLVKRTGEKVFLECVQDMDHENMFWYRQDPGLGLRLIYFSYDVKMKEKGDIPEGYSVSREKKERFSLILESASTNQTSMYLCASSFLQGSNQPQHFGDGTRLSIL.